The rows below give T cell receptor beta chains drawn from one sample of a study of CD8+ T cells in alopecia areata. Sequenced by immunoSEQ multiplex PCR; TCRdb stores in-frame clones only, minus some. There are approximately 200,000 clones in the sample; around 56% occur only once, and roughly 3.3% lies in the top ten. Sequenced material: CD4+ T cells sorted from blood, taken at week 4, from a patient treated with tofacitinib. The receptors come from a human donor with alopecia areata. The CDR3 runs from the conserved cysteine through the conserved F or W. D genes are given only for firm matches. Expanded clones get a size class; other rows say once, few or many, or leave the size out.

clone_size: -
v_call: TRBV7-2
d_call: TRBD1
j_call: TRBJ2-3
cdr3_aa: CASSPTGGAGTDTQYF
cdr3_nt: TGTGCCAGCAGCCCTACAGGGGGCGCAGGAACAGATACGCAGTATTTT

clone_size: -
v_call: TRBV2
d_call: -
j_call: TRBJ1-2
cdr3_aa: CASSEALPGQGGGGDRYGYTF
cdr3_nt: TGTGCCAGCAGTGAAGCGCTTCCGGGGCAGGGTGGAGGCGGGGATCGGTATGGCTACACCTTC

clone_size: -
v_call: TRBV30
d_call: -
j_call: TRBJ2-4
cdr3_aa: CAWSEEQATSQYF
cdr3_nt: TGTGCCTGGAGTGAAGAACAGGCCACCTCTCAGTACTTC

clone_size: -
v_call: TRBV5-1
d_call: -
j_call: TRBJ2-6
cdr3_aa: CASRPQRASLSGANVLTF
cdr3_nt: TGCGCCAGCAGGCCGCAAAGGGCGTCCCTCTCTGGGGCCAACGTCCTGACTTTC

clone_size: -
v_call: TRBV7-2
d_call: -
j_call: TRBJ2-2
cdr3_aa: CASSLFGDTGELFF
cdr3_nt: TGTGCCAGCAGCCTCTTCGGAGACACCGGGGAGCTGTTTTTT

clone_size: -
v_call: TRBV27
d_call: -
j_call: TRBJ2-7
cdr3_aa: CASNSVHEQYF
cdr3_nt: TGTGCCAGCAATTCCGTACACGAGCAGTACTTC

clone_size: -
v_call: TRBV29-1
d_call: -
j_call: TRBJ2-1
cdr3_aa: CSVPRGGRHEQFF
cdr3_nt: TGCAGCGTCCCTAGGGGGGGCCGGCATGAGCAGTTCTTC

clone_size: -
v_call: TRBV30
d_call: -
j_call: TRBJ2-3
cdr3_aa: CAWSVGHPDIADTQYF
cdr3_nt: TGTGCCTGGAGTGTAGGTCACCCGGATATCGCAGATACGCAGTATTTT

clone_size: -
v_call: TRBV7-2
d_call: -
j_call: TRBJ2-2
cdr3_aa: CASSFEGTTFTGELFF
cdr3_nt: TGTGCCAGCAGCTTCGAAGGGACAACCTTCACCGGGGAGCTGTTTTTT

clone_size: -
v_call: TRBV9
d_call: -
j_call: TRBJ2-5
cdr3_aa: CASSRLGGEGTQYF
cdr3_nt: TGTGCCAGCAGCCGACTAGGGGGTGAGGGGACCCAGTACTTC

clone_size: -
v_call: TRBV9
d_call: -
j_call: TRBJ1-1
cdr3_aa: CASSVGSRNTEAFF
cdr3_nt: TGTGCCAGCAGCGTAGGCAGCCGGAACACTGAAGCTTTCTTT

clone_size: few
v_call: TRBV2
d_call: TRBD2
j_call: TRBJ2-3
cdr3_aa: CASSRGGSTDTQYF
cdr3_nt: TGTGCCAGCAGCCGCGGGGGGAGCACAGATACGCAGTATTTT

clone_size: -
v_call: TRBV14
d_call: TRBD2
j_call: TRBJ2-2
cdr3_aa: CASSQERGTGELFF
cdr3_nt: TGTGCCAGCAGCCAAGAGCGGGGGACCGGGGAGCTGTTTTTT

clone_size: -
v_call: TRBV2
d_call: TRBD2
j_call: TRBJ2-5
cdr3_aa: CASSPGTSGETQYF
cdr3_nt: TGTGCCAGCTCACCCGGGACTAGCGGGGAGACCCAGTACTTC

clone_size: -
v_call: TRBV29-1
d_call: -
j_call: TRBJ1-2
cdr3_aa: CSVEAPGNPSGYTF
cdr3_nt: TGCAGCGTTGAAGCGCCAGGGAATCCCTCTGGCTACACCTTC

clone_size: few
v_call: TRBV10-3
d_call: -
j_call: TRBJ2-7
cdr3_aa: CAISESRPGGADEQYF
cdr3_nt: TGTGCCATCAGTGAGTCCCGCCCAGGGGGGGCGGACGAGCAGTACTTC

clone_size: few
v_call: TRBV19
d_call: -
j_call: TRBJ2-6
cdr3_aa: CASSISGANVLTF
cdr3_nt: TGTGCCAGTAGTATCTCTGGGGCCAACGTCCTGACTTTC

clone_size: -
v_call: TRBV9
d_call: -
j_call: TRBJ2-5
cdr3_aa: CASSVGGRIETQYF
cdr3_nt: TGTGCCAGCAGCGTAGGCGGTAGAATAGAGACCCAGTACTTC

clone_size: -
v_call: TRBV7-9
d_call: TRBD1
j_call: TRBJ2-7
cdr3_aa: CASSPPTGTGGNEQYF
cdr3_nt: TGTGCCAGCAGCCCTCCCACCGGGACAGGGGGCAACGAGCAGTACTTC

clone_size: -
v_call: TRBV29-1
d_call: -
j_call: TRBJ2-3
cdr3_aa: CSVQGFGTDTQYF
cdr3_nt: TGCAGCGTACAGGGTTTCGGGACAGATACGCAGTATTTT

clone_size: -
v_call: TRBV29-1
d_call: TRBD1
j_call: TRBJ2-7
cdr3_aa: CSVMTGFEQYF
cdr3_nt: TGCAGCGTCATGACAGGGTTCGAGCAGTACTTC

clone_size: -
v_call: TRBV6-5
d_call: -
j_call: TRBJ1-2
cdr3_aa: CASSYSPTGGGYTF
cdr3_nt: TGTGCCAGCAGTTACTCACCCACTGGAGGCGGCTACACCTTC

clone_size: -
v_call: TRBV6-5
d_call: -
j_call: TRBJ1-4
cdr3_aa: CASSPGATNEKLFF
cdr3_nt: TGTGCCAGCAGTCCAGGGGCAACTAATGAAAAACTGTTTTTT

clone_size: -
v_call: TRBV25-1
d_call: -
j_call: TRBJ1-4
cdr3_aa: CASSDTGHRGKELFF
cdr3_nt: TGTGCCAGCAGTGACACGGGCCACCGTGGGAAGGAACTGTTTTTT

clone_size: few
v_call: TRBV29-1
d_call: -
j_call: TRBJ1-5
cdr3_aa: CSVGRAAQHF
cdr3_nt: TGCAGCGTTGGCCGGGCAGCCCAGCATTTT

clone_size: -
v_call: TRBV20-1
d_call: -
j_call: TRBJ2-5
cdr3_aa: CSASRVETQYF
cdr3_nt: TGCAGTGCTAGCAGAGTAGAGACCCAGTACTTC

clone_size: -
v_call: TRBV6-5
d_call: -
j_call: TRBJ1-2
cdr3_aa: CASRGPDSYGYTF
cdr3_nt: TGTGCCAGCAGAGGGCCCGACAGCTATGGCTACACCTTC

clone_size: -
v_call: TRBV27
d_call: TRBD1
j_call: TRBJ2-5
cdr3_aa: CASSARGLGNSETQYF
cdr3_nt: TGTGCCAGCAGTGCCAGGGGGCTGGGTAATTCGGAGACCCAGTACTTC

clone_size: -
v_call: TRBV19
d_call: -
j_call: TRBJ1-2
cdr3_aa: CASRVEGSNYGYTF
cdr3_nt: TGTGCCAGTAGGGTGGAGGGTTCTAACTATGGCTACACCTTC

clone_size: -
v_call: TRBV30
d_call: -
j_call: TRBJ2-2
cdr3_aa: CAWRGTANTGELFF
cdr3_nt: TGTGCCTGGAGGGGGACGGCGAACACCGGGGAGCTGTTTTTT

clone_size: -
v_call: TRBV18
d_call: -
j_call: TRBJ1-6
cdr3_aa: CASSPSNSPLHF
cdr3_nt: TGTGCCAGCTCACCGTCGAATTCACCCCTCCACTTT